This TCR beta chain originates from a study of blood T cell repertoires in COVID-19 (dated by TCRdb to the early 2020s). Turning to the overall study: Collaborator samples came from the United States, Italy and Spain and covered acute and convalescent phases of COVID-19. Where available, HLA class I and class II types were taken from metadata supplied by the sample provider and were not determined by assay-based typing. The sample metadata nearly always contained a de-identified subject ID, COVID-19 status, age in years and sex. The samples were drawn from two sources: the first 160 participants of the ongoing ImmuneRACE study, and 950 to 1,500 subjects contributed by 6 global collaborators. The dataset comprised deeply sampled blood TCRbeta repertoires from subjects exposed to, actively infected with, or recovered from COVID-19. The repertoires were made available in a free public database intended to serve as a resource for research on the immune response to SARS-CoV-2. The prospective study material was composed of cDNA or gDNA derived from T cells, B-cell-depleted T cells, or PBMCs. What the authors observed across the whole study: How much clinical and demographic metadata was included differed by source and by participant, and the metadata was provided uncurated.

Collaborating institutions collected whole blood in K2EDTA tubes following their own protocols. For TCRbeta analysis, collaborators shipped samples in one of three forms: frozen whole blood, isolated PBMCs, or DNA extracted from either of those sample types. The immunoSEQ Assay, a bias-controlled multiplex PCR, was used to amplify TCRbeta CDR3 regions from genomic DNA. The authors' analysis ran thus. Within the assay, amplification of reference gene primers was used to estimate how many nucleated cells each sample contained. To quantify the absolute abundance of each unique TCRbeta CDR3 rearrangement, sequence reads were collapsed and filtered. Productive Simpson clonality was computed per sample as the square root of Simpson's diversity index over productive rearrangements. In its TCRdb copy, this immuneACCESS table keeps in-frame sequences only and misses some clones. Where compared with another copy, unresolved V genes explain less than half of these, and the others have no known cause. V, J and clone size reflect that table, while D and trimming were determined from the DNA. The sample profile shows approximately 68,000 clones; roughly 80% of them were found once. The top ten clones comprise 15% to 20% of the sample.

For this clone: Its antigen specificity is not known. The sample holds no much larger clone one base away, and base qualities are not on file.

The origin of this receptor is a human donor in a cohort sampled during active COVID-19. Material for sequencing was peripheral blood.

The nucleotides are TGTGCCAGCAGCGCCCGTTTGAGGGGCTACACCTTC. It translates to CASSARLRGYTF. Rearrangement joined TRBV6-5 to TRBJ1-2; confidence is insufficient to name the D gene. The CDR3 goes from the cysteine to the phenylalanine over 12 residues. Just CDR3 DNA is preserved here, 36 bases in frame from base 1. A distance of 13 bases separates the germline ends of V and J, which lose 6 bases and 8 bases respectively. The germline V gene provides CDR1 MNHEY and CDR2 SVGAGI.